The clone carrying this T cell receptor beta chain appeared a single time. How the authors handled the data: Amplification of reference gene primers was used by the study to estimate nucleated cell counts. Measured with immunoSEQ multiplex PCR; TCRdb has only the in-frame clones, and not every one. V, J and clone size were drawn from that table, and D and trimming were deduced from the DNA. The data show about 73,000 clones, with 65% to 85% seen just once and around 28% held by the top ten. The data originate from a study of blood T cell repertoires in COVID-19. Study at large: From the United States, Italy and Spain came samples of acute and convalescent COVID-19. T cells, B-cell-depleted T cells, or PBMCs supplied cDNA or gDNA.

Germline loops: CDR1 SNHLY, CDR2 FYNNEI. The V end was cut by 6 bases, the J end by 5 bases, with 14 bases between. This CDR3 has 13 amino acids. This rearrangement joins TRBV2 to TRBJ2-7, with TRBD1 as a possible D gene (6 bases). This TCR was sampled from a human donor in a cohort sampled during active COVID-19. Sequencing used peripheral blood. CDR3 protein: CASSDSTGNEQYF. As DNA, the CDR3 is TGTGCCAGCAGCGACTCCACAGGGAACGAGCAGTACTTC.